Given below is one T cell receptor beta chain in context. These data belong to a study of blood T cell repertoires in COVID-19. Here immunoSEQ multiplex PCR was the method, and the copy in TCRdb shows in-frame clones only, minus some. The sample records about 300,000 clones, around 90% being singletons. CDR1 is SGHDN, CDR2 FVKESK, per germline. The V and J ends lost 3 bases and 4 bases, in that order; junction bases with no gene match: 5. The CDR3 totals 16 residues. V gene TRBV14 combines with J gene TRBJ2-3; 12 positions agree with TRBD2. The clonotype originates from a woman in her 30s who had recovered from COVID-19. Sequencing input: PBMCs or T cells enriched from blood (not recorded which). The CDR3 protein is CASSHTSGRPSDTQYF. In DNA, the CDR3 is TGTGCCAGCAGCCACACTAGCGGGAGGCCCTCAGATACGCAGTATTTT.